This T cell receptor beta chain was recovered during a study of cytomegalovirus exposure and HLA in healthy donors. The PCR made use of 60 Vbeta and 13 Jbeta primers. Some clones are missing from TCRdb's copy, which holds only in-frame ones; the method was immunoSEQ multiplex PCR. The sample has about 160,000 clones; about 76% are singletons. The study's findings and limits: HLA restriction was apparent for most CMV-associated TCR beta chains in a later analysis.

This clone was detected only a few times. The antigen is not known. CDR1 is LNHDA and CDR2 is SQIVND in the germline V gene (reference sequence). The CDR3 has 13 amino acids. The ends were cut back, 3 bases at V and 4 bases at J, with 9 bases in the middle. Sequenced: PBMCs. The sequence derives from a female donor in good health and CMV-seronegative. The V and J genes are TRBV19 and TRBJ1-1; unclear D gene. The CDR3 loop is CASSIALVTEAFF. The CDR3 DNA follows: TGTGCCAGTAGTATCGCGCTTGTCACTGAAGCTTTCTTT.